This T cell receptor (beta chain) was documented in a study of shared T cell receptors in the human thymus. The CDR3 has 16 amino acids. Germline V gene lookup returns CDR1 SGHDT and CDR2 YYEEEE. Trimming stripped 4 bases from V and 1 base from J, with 18 bases between. This clone came up once. Here immunoSEQ multiplex PCR was the method, and the copy in TCRdb shows in-frame clones only, minus some. The sample has hundreds of thousands of clones, around 89% seen once. The data were also submitted as part of a second study, on human thymus T cells. From that study: Donors consisted of healthy Finnish infants (having corrective surgery for congenital heart defects). Resections removed during corrective heart surgery provided the thymus tissue used. Repertoires sampled from thymus and blood appeared biased in V and J gene usage. Thymic repertoires overlap heavily among unrelated individuals, related research has reported.

Specimen: thymocytes. The origin of this receptor is a boy younger than two with a congenital heart defect. The chain combines TRBV5-6 with TRBJ2-7; D may be TRBD2 (6 bases). For the CDR3, the DNA is TGTGCCAGCAGCGCTAATAGGGAGGCGCCGTCCTACGAGCAGTACTTC. It encodes CASSANREAPSYEQYF.